This is a list of T cell receptor beta chains from one sample in a study of beta chain features in type 1 diabetes. The method was immunoSEQ multiplex PCR; TCRdb's version includes in-frame clones alone and lacks a portion of them. The sample has some 150,000 clones; 40% to 60% are singletons. Sequencing was performed on Tregs from blood. The receptor source for this set is a man aged 18 to 30 in good health. CDR3s include the opening cysteine and the closing phenylalanine or tryptophan. The D gene is left open where the match is weak. Rows give clone size only sometimes, using once, few, many, or a class for an expanded clone.

CDR3nt: TGCGCCAGCAGCTTGGGCGTCCTCAGGGGGGACACTGAAGCTTTCTTT; CDR3aa: CASSLGVLRGDTEAFF; v_gene: TRBV5-1; j_gene: TRBJ1-1; abundance: few; len: 16; d_gene: TRBD1
CDR3nt: TGCAGCGTTGACTCCCCAGGGGCGACCTACGAGCAGTACTTC; CDR3aa: CSVDSPGATYEQYF; v_gene: TRBV29-1; j_gene: TRBJ2-7; abundance: once; len: 14; d_gene: NA
CDR3nt: TGTGCCAGCAGCTTAGGGGGGTGGAGGGGAGGGACTGAAGCTTTCTTT; CDR3aa: CASSLGGWRGGTEAFF; v_gene: TRBV7-9; j_gene: TRBJ1-1; abundance: NA; len: 16; d_gene: NA
CDR3nt: TGTGCCACCAGCAGACCCAAAACAGGTTCCTACAATGAGCAGTTCTTC; CDR3aa: CATSRPKTGSYNEQFF; v_gene: TRBV15; j_gene: TRBJ2-1; abundance: NA; len: 16; d_gene: NA
CDR3nt: TGTGCCAGCAGCTTGGCAAGGTCTAGCGGGAGGTCCGATGAGCAGTTCTTC; CDR3aa: CASSLARSSGRSDEQFF; v_gene: TRBV5-6; j_gene: TRBJ2-1; abundance: few; len: 17; d_gene: TRBD2
CDR3nt: TGTGCCAGCACGATGAGCAGGGGCTACGAGCAGTACTTC; CDR3aa: CASTMSRGYEQYF; v_gene: TRBV2; j_gene: TRBJ2-7; abundance: NA; len: 13; d_gene: NA
CDR3nt: TGTGCCATCAGTGAGCGCACAGGGAATACTGAAGCTTTCTTT; CDR3aa: CAISERTGNTEAFF; v_gene: TRBV10-3; j_gene: TRBJ1-1; abundance: NA; len: 14; d_gene: NA
CDR3nt: TGCAGTGCTAGATTCATGGAGACCCAGTACTTC; CDR3aa: CSARFMETQYF; v_gene: TRBV20-1; j_gene: TRBJ2-5; abundance: NA; len: 11; d_gene: NA
CDR3nt: TGTGCCATCAGACTAGCAAACTACGAGCAGTACTTC; CDR3aa: CAIRLANYEQYF; v_gene: TRBV10-3; j_gene: TRBJ2-7; abundance: NA; len: 12; d_gene: NA
CDR3nt: TGTGCCAGCAGCCAATTCAGGACATCCACAGATACGCAGTATTTT; CDR3aa: CASSQFRTSTDTQYF; v_gene: TRBV16; j_gene: TRBJ2-3; abundance: NA; len: 15; d_gene: NA
CDR3nt: TGTGCCACCAGCAGAATCCGGGGGAACACTGAAGCTTTCTTT; CDR3aa: CATSRIRGNTEAFF; v_gene: TRBV15; j_gene: TRBJ1-1; abundance: NA; len: 14; d_gene: NA
CDR3nt: TGTGCCTGGAGTTCCACACCCACCCACACCTTC; CDR3aa: CAWSSTPTHTF; v_gene: TRBV30; j_gene: TRBJ1-2; abundance: NA; len: 11; d_gene: NA
CDR3nt: TGTGCCAGTAGCTCCCTAGCGGGAGAAGCTGGGGCCAACGTCCTGACTTTC; CDR3aa: CASSSLAGEAGANVLTF; v_gene: TRBV19; j_gene: TRBJ2-6; abundance: NA; len: 17; d_gene: TRBD2
CDR3nt: TGTGCCAGCAGCCTGGGACAGGTTTCAGATACGCAGTATTTT; CDR3aa: CASSLGQVSDTQYF; v_gene: TRBV7-9; j_gene: TRBJ2-3; abundance: few; len: 14; d_gene: TRBD1
CDR3nt: TGCAGCGTGGATCGAACAGGGGGCTCTGAAGCTTTCTTT; CDR3aa: CSVDRTGGSEAFF; v_gene: TRBV29-1; j_gene: TRBJ1-1; abundance: few; len: 13; d_gene: TRBD1
CDR3nt: TGTGCCAGCAGCCAAGATCGTGGTAGCGGGGGGGCTAAAGATACGCAGTATTTT; CDR3aa: CASSQDRGSGGAKDTQYF; v_gene: TRBV4-2; j_gene: TRBJ2-3; abundance: NA; len: 18; d_gene: TRBD2
CDR3nt: TGTGCCAGCAGCAAAGAAGGGCCGGACAGACGTTACTCTGGGGCCAACGTCCTGACTTTC; CDR3aa: CASSKEGPDRRYSGANVLTF; v_gene: TRBV4-2; j_gene: TRBJ2-6; abundance: NA; len: 20; d_gene: NA
CDR3nt: TGTGCCAGCAGCGTGAGCGGGGGGAGCTCCTACGAGCAGTACTTC; CDR3aa: CASSVSGGSSYEQYF; v_gene: TRBV11-2; j_gene: TRBJ2-7; abundance: NA; len: 15; d_gene: TRBD2
CDR3nt: TGTGCCAGCAGCCCCGTGGGGAGTTCCTACGAGCAGTACTTC; CDR3aa: CASSPVGSSYEQYF; v_gene: TRBV4-2; j_gene: TRBJ2-7; abundance: NA; len: 14; d_gene: NA
CDR3nt: TGTGCCAGCAGCTTCCGGGACAGGGCCTACGAGCAGTACTTC; CDR3aa: CASSFRDRAYEQYF; v_gene: TRBV28; j_gene: TRBJ2-7; abundance: NA; len: 14; d_gene: TRBD1
CDR3nt: TGTGCCAGCAGCTTTGCAGGGGGTAGCTCCTACGAGCAGTACTTC; CDR3aa: CASSFAGGSSYEQYF; v_gene: TRBV7-2; j_gene: TRBJ2-7; abundance: NA; len: 15; d_gene: TRBD1
CDR3nt: TGTGCCAGCAGCTTGGTTGGGACAGGGGTCAATGAGCAGTTCTTC; CDR3aa: CASSLVGTGVNEQFF; v_gene: TRBV5-6; j_gene: TRBJ2-1; abundance: once; len: 15; d_gene: TRBD1
CDR3nt: TGCGCCAGCAGCCAAGATCTAGGAGGGGACTCCTACGAGCAGTACTTC; CDR3aa: CASSQDLGGDSYEQYF; v_gene: TRBV4-3; j_gene: TRBJ2-7; abundance: NA; len: 16; d_gene: NA
CDR3nt: TGTGCCAGCAACCGACTAGCACGGAATGAGCAGTTCTTC; CDR3aa: CASNRLARNEQFF; v_gene: TRBV7-2; j_gene: TRBJ2-1; abundance: NA; len: 13; d_gene: TRBD2
CDR3nt: TGTGCCAGCAGCTTAGGCCTAGCGGGAGGTGGCGAGCAGTACTTC; CDR3aa: CASSLGLAGGGEQYF; v_gene: TRBV7-2; j_gene: TRBJ2-7; abundance: NA; len: 15; d_gene: TRBD2
CDR3nt: TGTGCCAGCAGCCCCGGTCCGGGAGAGCAGTTCTTC; CDR3aa: CASSPGPGEQFF; v_gene: TRBV7-8; j_gene: TRBJ2-1; abundance: NA; len: 12; d_gene: NA
CDR3nt: TGTGCCAGCAGTTTCCGGCTGGGAGCGGGAGGGCCTTACGAGCAGTACTTC; CDR3aa: CASSFRLGAGGPYEQYF; v_gene: TRBV27; j_gene: TRBJ2-7; abundance: NA; len: 17; d_gene: TRBD2
CDR3nt: TGTGCCATCAGCGGACAGGCGTCGAATGGCTACACCTTC; CDR3aa: CAISGQASNGYTF; v_gene: TRBV10-3; j_gene: TRBJ1-2; abundance: NA; len: 13; d_gene: TRBD1
CDR3nt: TGCGCCAGCAGCCAAACTGCCGTGAACACTGAAGCTTTCTTT; CDR3aa: CASSQTAVNTEAFF; v_gene: TRBV4-1; j_gene: TRBJ1-1; abundance: NA; len: 14; d_gene: NA
CDR3nt: TGTGCCAGTGTGGAGACGATTGGGGGGGAAATGAACACTGAAGCTTTCTTT; CDR3aa: CASVETIGGEMNTEAFF; v_gene: TRBV19; j_gene: TRBJ1-1; abundance: few; len: 17; d_gene: NA
CDR3nt: TGTGCCAGCAGCTTATCCACCGGGGGGTGGTTCACTGAAGCTTTCTTT; CDR3aa: CASSLSTGGWFTEAFF; v_gene: TRBV7-9; j_gene: TRBJ1-1; abundance: NA; len: 16; d_gene: NA
CDR3nt: TGCGCCAGCAGCTTGGGGGTAGCGGGGAGCTCCTACAATGAGCAGTTCTTC; CDR3aa: CASSLGVAGSSYNEQFF; v_gene: TRBV5-1; j_gene: TRBJ2-1; abundance: NA; len: 17; d_gene: TRBD2
CDR3nt: TGTGCCAGCAGTTTGACAGGACCCTATAATTCACCCCTCCACTTT; CDR3aa: CASSLTGPYNSPLHF; v_gene: TRBV2; j_gene: TRBJ1-6; abundance: NA; len: 15; d_gene: NA
CDR3nt: TGTGCCAGCAGCCGAAGCCTCACATCTAGGGGGCTTGAGCAGTACTTC; CDR3aa: CASSRSLTSRGLEQYF; v_gene: TRBV5-6; j_gene: TRBJ2-7; abundance: NA; len: 16; d_gene: TRBD1
CDR3nt: TGTGCCAGCAGGCCACGGGACACCTTATCTGGAAACACCATATATTTT; CDR3aa: CASRPRDTLSGNTIYF; v_gene: TRBV7-9; j_gene: TRBJ1-3; abundance: NA; len: 16; d_gene: NA
CDR3nt: TGTGCCAGCTCACCCGGGACAGCTAAAGAGACCCAGTACTTC; CDR3aa: CASSPGTAKETQYF; v_gene: TRBV18; j_gene: TRBJ2-5; abundance: NA; len: 14; d_gene: TRBD1
CDR3nt: TGCGCCAGCAGCCAAGATCGGGGGACAGATGTTAACTATGGCTACACCTTC; CDR3aa: CASSQDRGTDVNYGYTF; v_gene: TRBV4-1; j_gene: TRBJ1-2; abundance: NA; len: 17; d_gene: TRBD1
CDR3nt: TGTGCCAGCAGCTTTATCGACAGGGGAAACTATGGCTACACCTTC; CDR3aa: CASSFIDRGNYGYTF; v_gene: TRBV5-6; j_gene: TRBJ1-2; abundance: NA; len: 15; d_gene: TRBD1
CDR3nt: TGTGCCAGCAGTCAGGGATTCGGGGAGCTGTTTTTT; CDR3aa: CASSQGFGELFF; v_gene: TRBV6-6; j_gene: TRBJ2-2; abundance: NA; len: 12; d_gene: NA
CDR3nt: TGCGCCAGCAGTCAATTAGGCGGGGCGGAAGAGACCCAGTACTTC; CDR3aa: CASSQLGGAEETQYF; v_gene: TRBV23-1; j_gene: TRBJ2-5; abundance: NA; len: 15; d_gene: NA
CDR3nt: TGTGCCAGCACCTTCGGGGACAGGGTTTCACCCCTCCACTTT; CDR3aa: CASTFGDRVSPLHF; v_gene: TRBV7-2; j_gene: TRBJ1-6; abundance: NA; len: 14; d_gene: TRBD1
CDR3nt: TGCAGCGTTGATTGGAGGGGTAACTATGGCTACACCTTC; CDR3aa: CSVDWRGNYGYTF; v_gene: TRBV29-1; j_gene: TRBJ1-2; abundance: once; len: 13; d_gene: NA
CDR3nt: TGCAGCGTTCCCAGTTGGGCTAGCATCCAAGAGACCCAGTACTTC; CDR3aa: CSVPSWASIQETQYF; v_gene: TRBV29-1; j_gene: TRBJ2-5; abundance: once; len: 15; d_gene: NA
CDR3nt: TGTGCCAGCAGTTTTGTCGGGTCAGCGGGGGGGAGCACAGATACGCAGTATTTT; CDR3aa: CASSFVGSAGGSTDTQYF; v_gene: TRBV28; j_gene: TRBJ2-3; abundance: once; len: 18; d_gene: TRBD2
CDR3nt: TGCAGCGTTGAAGTCTCCGGGACAGGGACCTACGAGCAGTACTTC; CDR3aa: CSVEVSGTGTYEQYF; v_gene: TRBV29-1; j_gene: TRBJ2-7; abundance: few; len: 15; d_gene: TRBD1
CDR3nt: TGCGCCAGCAGCCTGGGACTAGGGACTGACCGCACAGATACGCAGTATTTT; CDR3aa: CASSLGLGTDRTDTQYF; v_gene: TRBV5-1; j_gene: TRBJ2-3; abundance: NA; len: 17; d_gene: TRBD2
CDR3nt: TGTGCCAGCTCGTGGGAGGCAGTAAACACTGAAGCTTTCTTT; CDR3aa: CASSWEAVNTEAFF; v_gene: TRBV18; j_gene: TRBJ1-1; abundance: NA; len: 14; d_gene: NA
CDR3nt: TGTGCCAGCAGTGAGGGGGGGGCAGGTGAAAAACTGTTTTTT; CDR3aa: CASSEGGAGEKLFF; v_gene: TRBV6-1; j_gene: TRBJ1-4; abundance: NA; len: 14; d_gene: NA
CDR3nt: TGTGCCAGCTCCAGATTTGACAGCACCTACGAGCAGTACTTC; CDR3aa: CASSRFDSTYEQYF; v_gene: TRBV18; j_gene: TRBJ2-7; abundance: NA; len: 14; d_gene: NA
CDR3nt: TGTGCCAGCAGTGAAAGGGGACAGGGATACCTATATGGCTACACCTTC; CDR3aa: CASSERGQGYLYGYTF; v_gene: TRBV25-1; j_gene: TRBJ1-2; abundance: NA; len: 16; d_gene: TRBD1
CDR3nt: TGTGCCAGCAGCCTTTCAGAGACCCAGTACTTC; CDR3aa: CASSLSETQYF; v_gene: TRBV7-6; j_gene: TRBJ2-5; abundance: once; len: 11; d_gene: NA
CDR3nt: TGTGCCAGCAGCGTCTCGGACGGGACCTACGAGCAGTACTTC; CDR3aa: CASSVSDGTYEQYF; v_gene: TRBV9; j_gene: TRBJ2-7; abundance: few; len: 14; d_gene: NA
CDR3nt: TGTGCCAGCACTTCCGGGACTAGCGTAACCGGGGAGCTGTTTTTT; CDR3aa: CASTSGTSVTGELFF; v_gene: TRBV6-6; j_gene: TRBJ2-2; abundance: NA; len: 15; d_gene: TRBD2
CDR3nt: TGTGCCAGCAGAGGGAGCGGTGAGCAGTTCTTC; CDR3aa: CASRGSGEQFF; v_gene: TRBV6-6; j_gene: TRBJ2-1; abundance: NA; len: 11; d_gene: NA
CDR3nt: TGCGCCAGCAAGAACAGGGGGGAGGCCAAAAACATTCAGTACTTC; CDR3aa: CASKNRGEAKNIQYF; v_gene: TRBV23-1; j_gene: TRBJ2-4; abundance: few; len: 15; d_gene: TRBD1
CDR3nt: TGTGCCAGCAGCTTGCGCGGGGGGACCTACAATGAGCAGTTCTTC; CDR3aa: CASSLRGGTYNEQFF; v_gene: TRBV5-6; j_gene: TRBJ2-1; abundance: NA; len: 15; d_gene: TRBD2
CDR3nt: TGTGCCAGCAGGCGGACAGGGGTCAACACTGAAGCTTTCTTT; CDR3aa: CASRRTGVNTEAFF; v_gene: TRBV28; j_gene: TRBJ1-1; abundance: NA; len: 14; d_gene: TRBD1
CDR3nt: TGTGCCAGCAGCCCCCAGGACAGTGTAAGTGGAAATGAGCAGTTCTTC; CDR3aa: CASSPQDSVSGNEQFF; v_gene: TRBV11-3; j_gene: TRBJ2-1; abundance: NA; len: 16; d_gene: NA